These 28 T cell receptor beta chains were sequenced from one sample in a study of T cells after yellow fever vaccination. TCRdb processed the 5' RACE reads anew with MiXCR; each CDR3 protein has one entry. The sample has about 320,000 distinct CDR3 sequences, about 10% seen once. The input for sequencing was CD4+ T cells sorted from PBMCs, taken 45 days after the yellow fever booster vaccination. Source of these receptors: a young man who received the YFV17D yellow fever vaccine.

The genes are TRBV5-6 and TRBJ1-1, with 7 bases that match TRBD1. The germline CDR1 and CDR2 sequences are SGHDT and YYEEEE. The length of the CDR3 is 14 residues. V lost 3 bases, J lost 0 bases, and 2 bases stayed unmatched. CDR3 region: CASSWDSMNTEAFF. CDR3 coding DNA: TGTGCCAGCAGCTGGGACAGCATGAACACTGAAGCTTTCTTT.

There are a few counts of this clonotype. The chain couples TRBV12-3 or TRBV12-4 to TRBJ2-5; possibly TRBD2 for D (5 bases). The V end lost 1 base, the J end lost 7 bases, and 16 bases lay between the germline ends. The CDR3 consists of 15 residues. The CDR3 sequence: CASSLGLRGWGTQYF. In nucleotides, the CDR3 is TGTGCCAGCAGTTTAGGGCTACGGGGATGGGGGACCCAGTACTTC.

In this sample, this clonotype turned up many times. The V call is TRBV18, the J call TRBJ2-7, with a tentative D call TRBD2 (6 bases). Trimming left V 3 bases short and J 6 bases short, with 6 bases between. CDR3 length: 11 amino acids. Germline lookup yields CDR1 KGHSH and CDR2 LQKENI. CDR3 region: CASSPGSEQYF. The CDR3, as DNA: TGTGCCAGCTCACCCGGGAGCGAGCAGTACTTC.

This chain links TRBV12-3 or TRBV12-4 with TRBJ1-1, with no clear D. V lost 8 bases to trimming and J lost 3 bases, with 13 bases between them. CDR3 length: 13 residues. This chain's CDR3 is CASGYLGDTEAFF. Here the CDR3 DNA reads TGTGCCAGCGGTTATCTCGGAGACACTGAAGCTTTCTTT.

The rearrangement uses TRBV18 and TRBJ1-5, with TRBD1 as a possible D gene (5 bases). Germline V gives CDR1 KGHSH, CDR2 LQKENI. V was trimmed by 3 bases and J by 7 bases, leaving 13 bases between them. The CDR3 length is 14 residues. The CDR3 sequence is CASSPRAGYQPQHF. CDR3 in DNA: TGTGCCAGCTCACCCAGGGCAGGATACCAGCCCCAGCATTTT.

This clonotype was seen a handful of times. The rearrangement joins TRBV7-2 to TRBJ2-7, with 8 nucleotides matching TRBD2. CDR1 is SGHTA and CDR2 is FQGNSA in the germline V gene. This CDR3 region has 15 residues. V dropped 5 bases and J dropped 1; count of bases not matched to a gene: 7. This CDR3 reads CASSPGGSLSYEQYF. The CDR3 nucleotides read TGTGCCAGCAGCCCGGGGGGGAGCTTGTCCTACGAGCAGTACTTC.

The J gene is TRBJ1-3, the V gene TRBV7-6; perhaps TRBD1 as D (6 bases). V lost 6 bases and J 0 bases, leaving 15 bases between the germline ends. In germline, CDR1 is SGHVS, CDR2 FNYEAQ. This CDR3 is 16 amino acids long. The CDR3 is CASRGAGRNSGNTIYF. Here the CDR3 DNA reads TGTGCCAGCAGGGGGGCCGGCCGCAACTCTGGAAACACCATATATTTT. Looking up the rest from reference TRBV7-6 and TRBJ1-3 gives the full variable domain: GAGVSQSPRYKVTKRGQDVALRCDPISGHVSLYWYRQALGQGPEFLTYFNYEAQQDKSGLPNDRFSAERPEGSISTLTIQRTEQRDSAMYRCASRGAGRNSGNTIYFGEGSWLTVV.

The chain has TRBV6-6 and TRBJ2-4, with D perhaps TRBD1 (5 bases). CDR1 is MNHNY and CDR2 is SVGAGI in the germline V gene (reference sequence). V gave up 2 bases and J gave up 8 bases, with 19 bases separating them. The CDR3 is 16 residues long. The CDR3: CASSYPTQSVGDIQYF. The DNA for the CDR3 is TGTGCCAGCAGTTACCCGACCCAATCCGTAGGGGACATTCAGTACTTC.

This clonotype was found a few times. The chain is built from TRBV20-1 and TRBJ1-1; 10 bases align to TRBD1. This CDR3 has 14 amino acids. Germline-derived CDR1 and CDR2 are DFQATT and SNEGSKA (reference sequence). J lost 4 bases, V lost 6 bases, and 8 bases had no gene match. The CDR3 nucleotides read TGCAGTGCGAGGACAGGGGGTACAGCCACTGAAGCTTTCTTT. This gives the protein CSARTGGTATEAFF.

This chain joins TRBV2 and TRBJ2-7; 9 positions match TRBD2. The CDR3 extends over 13 amino acids. CDR1 SNHLY and CDR2 FYNNEI come from the germline V gene. The ends lost 7 bases at V and 3 bases at J; junction bases unmatched: 4. The CDR3 sequence: CASTFSGGYEQYF. Written as DNA, the CDR3 is TGTGCCAGCACGTTTAGCGGGGGCTACGAGCAGTACTTC. The full variable domain, with the rest looked up from reference TRBV2 and TRBJ2-7, is EPEVTQTPSHQVTQMGQEVILRCVPISNHLYFYWYRQILGQKVEFLVSFYNNEISEKSEIFDDQFSVERPDGSNFTLKIRSTKLEDSAMYFCASTFSGGYEQYFGPGTRLTVT.

This clonotype has more than one count but fewer than ten. The chain combines TRBV7-6 with TRBJ2-5; the D gene is possibly TRBD1 (5 bases). The CDR3 sequence is 13 residues long. The V and J ends lost 4 bases and 5 bases respectively, with 11 bases between them. Germline V gene sequence: CDR1 SGHVS, CDR2 FNYEAQ. DNA of the CDR3: TGTGCCAGCAGCTCCGAATGGGGCGAGACCCAGTACTTC. Amino acid sequence: CASSSEWGETQYF.

This clonotype was picked up a small number of times. This chain links TRBV6-6 with TRBJ2-1; D gene ambiguous. Germline CDR1 MNHNY, CDR2 SVGAGI (reference sequence). The CDR3 sequence is 15 residues long. V lost 2 bases and J lost 4, with 12 bases in between. The CDR3: CASSYGPEQYNEQFF. Written as DNA, the CDR3 is TGTGCCAGCAGTTACGGGCCGGAGCAATACAATGAGCAGTTCTTC.

This chain joins TRBV20-1 and TRBJ2-5; no clear D. Germline CDR1 and CDR2: DFQATT and SNEGSKA (reference sequence). The CDR3 is 13 residues long. V was shortened by 2 bases and J by 5 bases, with 12 bases between the two germline ends. The DNA of the CDR3 is TGCAGTGCTAGACGGGCCGGACCGGAGACCCAGTACTTC. This gives the protein CSARRAGPETQYF.

This clonotype was seen repeatedly, ten times or more. This rearrangement joins TRBV5-1 to TRBJ2-3; D is possibly TRBD1 (7 bases). The V gene's germline CDR1 is SGHRS and CDR2 YFSETQ. V lost 3 bases to trimming and J lost 6 bases, with 17 bases between them. The CDR3 consists of 15 residues. Here the CDR3 reads CASSSPEGAGDTQYF. The CDR3 coding sequence is TGCGCCAGCAGCTCCCCCGAGGGGGCGGGGGATACGCAGTATTTT.

This clonotype was observed a few times. The chain joins TRBV11-2 to TRBJ2-1; TRBD2 matches 10 bases. V was clipped by 6 bases and J by 13 bases; unmatched bases: 12. The CDR3 loop spans 14 amino acids. Germline V gene lookup returns CDR1 SGHAT and CDR2 FQNNGV. The DNA of the CDR3 is TGTGCCAGCAGTGACCGGGCTAGCGGGGGACTCCAGTTCTTC. It translates to CASSDRASGGLQFF. Full variable domain (rest looked up from reference TRBV11-2 and TRBJ2-1): EAGVAQSPRYKIIEKRQSVAFWCNPISGHATLYWYQQILGQGPKLLIQFQNNGVVDDSQLPKDRFSAERLKGVDSTLKIQPAKLEDSAVYLCASSDRASGGLQFFGPGTRLTVL.

In DNA form, the CDR3 reads TGTGCCAGCTCACCACCGAACGGGAGGGGATCTAATGAAAAACTGTTTTTT. Residues: CASSPPNGRGSNEKLFF. V usage is TRBV18 and J usage is TRBJ1-4; TRBD1 might be the D (5 bases). The CDR3 has 17 residues. V dropped 0 bases and J dropped 3 bases, with 14 bases sitting between them. CDR1 KGHSH and CDR2 LQKENI come from the germline V gene.

This clonotype was observed a few times. The chain has TRBV20-1 and TRBJ2-7, with 7 bases identical to TRBD2. Germline trimming cut 5 bases from V and 2 bases from J; bases unmatched to any gene: 9. CDR1 DFQATT and CDR2 SNEGSKA come from the germline V gene (reference sequence). The CDR3 runs to 14 residues. CDR3 sequence (DNA): TGCAGTGCTCGCTCCGGGACTACGACCTACGAGCAGTACGTC. Translation: CSARSGTTTYEQYV.

This rearrangement joins TRBV11-2 to TRBJ2-3; no firm D call. The CDR3 is 13 amino acids. Trimming cost V 7 bases and J 0 bases, with 8 bases left between them. The V gene's germline CDR1 is SGHAT and CDR2 FQNNGV. Here the CDR3 reads CASKTPSTDTQYF. CDR3 bases: TGTGCCAGCAAGACCCCTAGCACAGATACGCAGTATTTT.

In this sample, this clonotype turned up many times. The chain uses TRBV12-3 or TRBV12-4 and TRBJ2-2; D might be TRBD1 or TRBD2, each matching 5 bases. Trimming stripped 7 bases from V and 4 bases from J, with 13 bases between. The CDR3 consists of 14 residues. The CDR3 protein is CASTRTGRTGELFF. The CDR3 nucleotides are TGTGCCAGCACCCGCACGGGGCGCACCGGGGAGCTGTTTTTT.

This clonotype appeared a few times. V and J are TRBV5-1 and TRBJ1-5, with 7 bases lining up with TRBD1. V shed 0 bases, J shed 2 bases, and the junction held 8 bases outside the gene matches. The CDR3 extends over 17 amino acids. CDR1 SGHRS and CDR2 YFSETQ come from the germline V gene. The CDR3 loop is CASSLGITGEGNQPQHF. For the CDR3, the DNA is TGCGCCAGCAGCTTGGGGATTACAGGGGAGGGCAATCAGCCCCAGCATTTT.

The chain recombines TRBV7-2 with TRBJ2-3; tentatively, D is TRBD2 (5 bases). The CDR3 extends over 15 amino acids. V was pared by 4 bases and J by 0 bases, with 11 bases between. Germline CDR1 is SGHTA and CDR2 is FQGNSA. The CDR3 here is CASSSAGLSTDTQYF. The CDR3 nucleotides are TGTGCCAGCAGCTCTGCGGGCCTCAGCACAGATACGCAGTATTTT. The full variable domain, rest sourced from reference TRBV7-2 and TRBJ2-3, is GAGVSQSPSNKVTEKGKDVELRCDPISGHTALYWYRQSLGQGLEFLIYFQGNSAPDKSGLPSDRFSAERTGGSVSTLTIQRTQQEDSAVYLCASSSAGLSTDTQYFGPGTRLTVL.

The table lists this clonotype with a few counts. This chain uses TRBV6-2 or TRBV6-3 with TRBJ1-1, with D tentatively TRBD1 (6 bases). The CDR3 consists of 14 residues. The germline V and J ends were trimmed by 8 bases and 3 bases, with 16 bases remaining between them. Germline loops: CDR1 MNHEY, CDR2 SVGEGT. The DNA of the CDR3 is TGTGCCAGCGGACGTGGGGGCAGGTACACTGAAGCTTTCTTT. Its translation is CASGRGGRYTEAFF.

This clonotype was counted only a few times. The chain combines TRBV7-7 with TRBJ2-5, with D unclear. Germline V gene lookup returns CDR1 SSHAT and CDR2 FNYEAQ (reference sequence). The CDR3 has 13 amino acids. The ends were cut back, 4 bases at V and 1 base at J, with 7 bases in the middle. CDR3 bases: TGTGCCAGCAGCTCCGTCCCCCAAGAGACCCAGTACTTC. Its translation: CASSSVPQETQYF.

The chain combines TRBV5-1 with TRBJ2-3; a weak D match, TRBD1 (7 bases). CDR3 length equals 16 residues. Germline CDR1 SGHRS, CDR2 YFSETQ. Trimming removed 5 bases at V and 3 bases at J, with 19 bases between. The CDR3 protein is CASSLSEGAVTDTQYF. Written as DNA, the CDR3 is TGCGCCAGCAGTCTCTCGGAGGGGGCGGTGACAGATACGCAGTATTTT. The complete variable domain, with remaining parts taken from reference TRBV5-1 and TRBJ2-3, reads KAGVTQTPRYLIKTRGQQVTLSCSPISGHRSVSWYQQTPGQGLQFLFEYFSETQRNKGNFPGRFSGRQFSNSRSEMNVSTLELGDSALYLCASSLSEGAVTDTQYFGPGTRLTVL.

This chain links TRBV9 with TRBJ2-1; 9 bases align to TRBD2. Germline V CDR1 and CDR2: SGDLS, YYNGEE. This CDR3 is 16 amino acids long. The J segment lost 4 bases and the V segment lost 0 bases, leaving 5 bases of the junction unmatched. The CDR3 sequence: CASSVELAGHYNEQFF. For the CDR3, the DNA is TGTGCCAGCAGCGTAGAGCTAGCGGGGCATTACAATGAGCAGTTCTTC.

This chain connects TRBV7-3 to TRBJ2-3; 10 bases fit TRBD2. CDR3 length: 16 residues. Trimming cost V 8 bases and J 6 bases; bases outside gene matches: 14. Germline CDR1 is SGHTA and CDR2 is FQGTGA. The CDR3 sequence: CASSPGSGGLGDTQYF. CDR3 nucleotide sequence: TGTGCCAGCTCCCCCGGTAGCGGGGGGCTCGGGGATACGCAGTATTTT. The whole variable domain, filled in from reference TRBV7-3 and TRBJ2-3, reads GAGVSQTPSNKVTEKGKYVELRCDPISGHTALYWYRQSLGQGPEFLIYFQGTGAADDSGLPNDRFFAVRPEGSVSTLKIQRTERGDSAVYLCASSPGSGGLGDTQYFGPGTRLTVL.

The genes are TRBV4-1 and TRBJ2-1, with TRBD2 matching over 8 bases. The CDR3 loop spans 16 amino acids. V gave up 6 bases and J gave up 2 bases; unmatched junction bases: 9. From germline, CDR1 is MGHRA and CDR2 YSYEKL. CDR3 amino acids: CASRPAGGVAYNEQFF. The CDR3 region has the DNA TGCGCCAGCAGACCTGCGGGGGGTGTTGCCTACAATGAGCAGTTCTTC.

The chain recombines TRBV6-1 with TRBJ2-7, with D perhaps assigned TRBD1 or TRBD2 (5 bases each). The CDR3 is made up of 12 amino acids. Per the germline V gene, CDR1 is MNHNS and CDR2 is SASEGT. Here the CDR3 reads CASSERGAQQDV. CDR3 DNA: TGTGCCAGCAGTGAGAGAGGGGCCCAACAAGACGTC.